This T cell receptor beta chain stems from a study of response to subunit inactivated influenza vaccine. Via MiXCR, TCRdb re-called the RT-PCR reads, giving one row per CDR3 protein. The repertoire has 400,000 to 650,000 distinct CDR3 sequences, 6.5% to 8% of them found once; the top ten carry less than 15%. The CDR3 has 15 residues. The V and J ends lost 4 bases and 1 base, in that order; junction bases with no gene match: 4. The sample here was PBMCs from blood, taken less than 30 months after vaccination. The clonotype comes from a man between 50 and 69 years old who received an inactivated influenza vaccine. The gene calls are TRBV12-3 or TRBV12-4 and TRBJ1-1; 9 bases are shared with TRBD1. The CDR3 protein is CASSWTGAGNTEAFF. CDR3 nucleotide sequence: TGTGCCAGCAGTTGGACAGGGGCAGGGAACACTGAAGCTTTCTTT.